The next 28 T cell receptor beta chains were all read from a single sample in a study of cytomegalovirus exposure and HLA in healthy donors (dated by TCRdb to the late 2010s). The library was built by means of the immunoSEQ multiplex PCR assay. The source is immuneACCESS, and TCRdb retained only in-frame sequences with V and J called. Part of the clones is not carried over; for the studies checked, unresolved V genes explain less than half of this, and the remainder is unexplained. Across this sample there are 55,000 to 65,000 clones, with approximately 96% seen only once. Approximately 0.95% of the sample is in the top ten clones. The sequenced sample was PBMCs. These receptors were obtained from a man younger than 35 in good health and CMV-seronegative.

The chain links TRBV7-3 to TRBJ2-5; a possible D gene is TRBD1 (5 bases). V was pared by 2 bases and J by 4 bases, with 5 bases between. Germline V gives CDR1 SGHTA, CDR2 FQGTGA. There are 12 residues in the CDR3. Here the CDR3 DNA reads TGTGCCAGCAGCTTACAGGGAGAGACCCAGTACTTC. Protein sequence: CASSLQGETQYF. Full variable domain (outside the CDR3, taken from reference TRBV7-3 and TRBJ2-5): GAGVSQTPSNKVTEKGKYVELRCDPISGHTALYWYRQSLGQGPEFLIYFQGTGAADDSGLPNDRFFAVRPEGSVSTLKIQRTERGDSAVYLCASSLQGETQYFGPGTRLLVL.

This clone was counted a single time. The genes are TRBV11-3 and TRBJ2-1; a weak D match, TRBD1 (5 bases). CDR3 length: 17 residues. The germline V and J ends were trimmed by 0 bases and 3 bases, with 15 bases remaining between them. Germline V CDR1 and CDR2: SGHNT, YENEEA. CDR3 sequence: CASSLEVAGPYYNEQFF. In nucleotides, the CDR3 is TGTGCCAGCAGCTTAGAGGTCGCAGGGCCCTACTACAATGAGCAGTTCTTC.

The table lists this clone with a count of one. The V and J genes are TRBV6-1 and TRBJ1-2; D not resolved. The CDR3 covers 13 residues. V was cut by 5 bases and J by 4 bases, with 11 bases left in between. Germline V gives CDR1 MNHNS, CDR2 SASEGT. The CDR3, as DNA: TGTGCCAGCAGTACGACCGGAGCCTATGGCTACACCTTC. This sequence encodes CASSTTGAYGYTF.

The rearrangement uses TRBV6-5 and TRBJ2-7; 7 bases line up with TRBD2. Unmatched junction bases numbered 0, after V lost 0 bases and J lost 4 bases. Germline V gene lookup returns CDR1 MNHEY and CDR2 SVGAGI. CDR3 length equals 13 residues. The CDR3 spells CASSYSAGYEQYF. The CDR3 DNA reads TGTGCCAGCAGTTACTCAGCGGGATACGAGCAGTACTTC.

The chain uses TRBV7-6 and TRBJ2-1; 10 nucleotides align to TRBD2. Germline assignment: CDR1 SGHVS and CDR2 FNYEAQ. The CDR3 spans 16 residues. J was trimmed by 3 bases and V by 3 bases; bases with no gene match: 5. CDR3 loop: CASSLGTSAYYNEQFF. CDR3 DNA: TGTGCCAGCAGCTTGGGGACTAGCGCTTACTACAATGAGCAGTTCTTC.

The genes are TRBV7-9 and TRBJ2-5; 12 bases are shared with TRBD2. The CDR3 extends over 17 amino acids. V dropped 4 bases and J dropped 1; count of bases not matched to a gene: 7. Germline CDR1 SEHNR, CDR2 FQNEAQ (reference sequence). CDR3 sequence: CASSSASGRAGQETQYF. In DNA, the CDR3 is TGTGCCAGCAGCTCAGCTAGCGGGAGGGCCGGCCAAGAGACCCAGTACTTC.

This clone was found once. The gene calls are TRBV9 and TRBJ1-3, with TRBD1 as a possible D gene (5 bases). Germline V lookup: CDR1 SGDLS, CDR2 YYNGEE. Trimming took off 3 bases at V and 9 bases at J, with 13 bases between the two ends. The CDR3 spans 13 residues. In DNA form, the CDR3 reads TGTGCCAGCAGCGCGGGGCTGGGGGGCACCATATATTTT. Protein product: CASSAGLGGTIYF. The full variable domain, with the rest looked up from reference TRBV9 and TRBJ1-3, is DSGVTQTPKHLITATGQRVTLRCSPRSGDLSVYWYQQSLDQGLQFLIQYYNGEERAKGNILERFSAQQFPDLHSELNLSSLELGDSALYFCASSAGLGGTIYFGEGSWLTVV.

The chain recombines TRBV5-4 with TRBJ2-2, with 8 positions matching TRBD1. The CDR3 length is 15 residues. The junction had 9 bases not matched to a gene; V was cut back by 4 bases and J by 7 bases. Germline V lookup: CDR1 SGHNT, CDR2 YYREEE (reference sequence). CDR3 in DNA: TGTGCCAGCAGCCCGGCCAGGGGGCGCATCGGGGAGCTGTTTTTT. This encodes CASSPARGRIGELFF.

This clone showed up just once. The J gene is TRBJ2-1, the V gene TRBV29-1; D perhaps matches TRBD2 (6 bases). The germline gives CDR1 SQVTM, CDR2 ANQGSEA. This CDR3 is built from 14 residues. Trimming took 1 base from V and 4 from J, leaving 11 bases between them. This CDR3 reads CSVEGMGGYNEQFF. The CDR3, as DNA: TGCAGCGTTGAAGGTATGGGGGGATACAATGAGCAGTTCTTC.

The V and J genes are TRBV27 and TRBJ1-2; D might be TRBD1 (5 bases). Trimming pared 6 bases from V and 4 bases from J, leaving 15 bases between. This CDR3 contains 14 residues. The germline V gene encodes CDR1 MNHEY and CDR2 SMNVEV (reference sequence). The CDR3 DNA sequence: TGTGCCAGCAGCCCGACAGCGCGCATCTATGGCTACACCTTC. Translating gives CASSPTARIYGYTF.

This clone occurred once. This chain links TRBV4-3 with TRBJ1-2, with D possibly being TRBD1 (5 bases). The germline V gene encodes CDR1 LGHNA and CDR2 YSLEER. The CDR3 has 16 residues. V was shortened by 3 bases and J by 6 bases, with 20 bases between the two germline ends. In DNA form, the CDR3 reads TGCGCCAGCAGCCAGGTCAGGGATCCGAGGCTGAATGGCTACACCTTC. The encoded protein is CASSQVRDPRLNGYTF.

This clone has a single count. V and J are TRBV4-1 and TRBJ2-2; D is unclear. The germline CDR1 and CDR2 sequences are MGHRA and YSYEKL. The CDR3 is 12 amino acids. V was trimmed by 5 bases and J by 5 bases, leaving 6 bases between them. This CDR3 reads CASSLATGELFF. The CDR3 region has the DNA TGCGCCAGCAGCTTAGCAACCGGGGAGCTGTTTTTT.

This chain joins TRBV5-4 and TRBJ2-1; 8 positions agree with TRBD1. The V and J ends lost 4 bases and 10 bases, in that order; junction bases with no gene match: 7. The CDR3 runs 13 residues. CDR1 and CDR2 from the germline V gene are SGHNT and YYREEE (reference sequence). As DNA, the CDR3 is TGTGCCAGCAGCGTGGCAGGGGGCAAGGAGCAGTTCTTC. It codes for CASSVAGGKEQFF.

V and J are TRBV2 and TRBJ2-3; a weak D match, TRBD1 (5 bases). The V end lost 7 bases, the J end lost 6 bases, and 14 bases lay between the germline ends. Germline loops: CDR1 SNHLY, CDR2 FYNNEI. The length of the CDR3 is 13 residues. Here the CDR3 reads CASTRLPGDTQYF. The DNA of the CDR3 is TGTGCCAGCACACGGTTGCCAGGGGATACGCAGTATTTT.

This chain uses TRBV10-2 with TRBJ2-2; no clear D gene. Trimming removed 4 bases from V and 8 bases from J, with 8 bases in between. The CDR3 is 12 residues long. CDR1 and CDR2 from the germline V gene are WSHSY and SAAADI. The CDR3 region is CASSGPNGELFF. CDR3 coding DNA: TGCGCCAGCAGTGGGCCGAATGGGGAGCTGTTTTTT.

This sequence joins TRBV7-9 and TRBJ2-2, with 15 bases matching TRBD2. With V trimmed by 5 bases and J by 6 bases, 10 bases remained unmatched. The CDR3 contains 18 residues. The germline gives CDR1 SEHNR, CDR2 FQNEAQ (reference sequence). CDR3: CASSPRTSGRVDPGELFF. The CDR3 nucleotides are TGTGCCAGCAGCCCGAGGACTAGCGGGAGGGTTGACCCCGGGGAGCTGTTTTTT.

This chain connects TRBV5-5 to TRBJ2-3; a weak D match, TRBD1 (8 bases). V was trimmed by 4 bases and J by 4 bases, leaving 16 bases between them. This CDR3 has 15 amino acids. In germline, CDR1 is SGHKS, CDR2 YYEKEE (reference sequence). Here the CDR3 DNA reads TGTGCCAGCAGCACGGACAGGGAGGGTGCAGATACGCAGTATTTT. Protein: CASSTDREGADTQYF. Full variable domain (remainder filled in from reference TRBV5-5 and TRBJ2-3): DAGVTQSPTHLIKTRGQQVTLRCSPISGHKSVSWYQQVLGQGPQFIFQYYEKEERGRGNFPDRFSARQFPNYSSELNVNALLLGDSALYLCASSTDREGADTQYFGPGTRLTVL.

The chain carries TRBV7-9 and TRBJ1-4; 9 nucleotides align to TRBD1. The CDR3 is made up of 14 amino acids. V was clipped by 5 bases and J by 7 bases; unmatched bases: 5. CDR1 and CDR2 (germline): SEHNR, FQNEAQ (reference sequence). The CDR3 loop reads CASSNRGRLEKLFF. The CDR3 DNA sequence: TGTGCCAGCAGCAACAGGGGGCGTCTTGAAAAACTGTTTTTT.

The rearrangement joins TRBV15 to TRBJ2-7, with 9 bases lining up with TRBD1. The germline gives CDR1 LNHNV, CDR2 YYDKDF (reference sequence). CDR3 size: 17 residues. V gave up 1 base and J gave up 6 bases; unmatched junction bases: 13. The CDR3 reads CATSRGRDRGTGLEQYF. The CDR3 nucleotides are TGTGCCACCAGCAGAGGCCGGGATCGCGGGACAGGGCTCGAGCAGTACTTC.

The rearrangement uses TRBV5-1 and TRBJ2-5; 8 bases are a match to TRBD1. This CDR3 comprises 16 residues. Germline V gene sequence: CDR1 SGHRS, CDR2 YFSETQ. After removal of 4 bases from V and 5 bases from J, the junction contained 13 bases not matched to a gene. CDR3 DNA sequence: TGCGCCAGCAGCCCCCTGACCGGGACAGGTCACGAGACCCAGTACTTC. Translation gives CASSPLTGTGHETQYF.

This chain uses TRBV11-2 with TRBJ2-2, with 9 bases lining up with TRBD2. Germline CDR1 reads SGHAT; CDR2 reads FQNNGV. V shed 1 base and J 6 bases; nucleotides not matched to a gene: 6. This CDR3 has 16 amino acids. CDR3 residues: CASSLVLAGASGELFF. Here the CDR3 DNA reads TGTGCCAGCAGCTTAGTGTTAGCGGGAGCTTCCGGGGAGCTGTTTTTT.

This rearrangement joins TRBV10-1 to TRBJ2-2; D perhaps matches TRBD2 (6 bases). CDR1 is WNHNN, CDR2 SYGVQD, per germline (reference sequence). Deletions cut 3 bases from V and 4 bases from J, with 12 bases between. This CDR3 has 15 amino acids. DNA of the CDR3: TGCGCCAGCAGTGACTCGGGGGTAGTCACCGGGGAGCTGTTTTTT. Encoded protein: CASSDSGVVTGELFF.

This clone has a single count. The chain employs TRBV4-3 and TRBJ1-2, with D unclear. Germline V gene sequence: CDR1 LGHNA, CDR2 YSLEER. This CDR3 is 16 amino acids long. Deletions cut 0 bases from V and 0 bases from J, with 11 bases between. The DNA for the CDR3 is TGCGCCAGCAGCCAAGATAGGCCGGGATCTAACTATGGCTACACCTTC. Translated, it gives CASSQDRPGSNYGYTF.

This chain's CDR3 is CASRGTGETYEQYF. CDR3 in DNA: TGTGCCAGTAGAGGGACAGGGGAAACCTACGAGCAGTACTTC. The V gene is TRBV19, the J gene TRBJ2-7, with 10 bases aligning to TRBD1. Germline assignment: CDR1 LNHDA and CDR2 SQIVND (reference sequence). V trimming: 6 bases; J trimming: 2 bases; junction bases outside the gene matches: 4. The CDR3 has 14 amino acids.

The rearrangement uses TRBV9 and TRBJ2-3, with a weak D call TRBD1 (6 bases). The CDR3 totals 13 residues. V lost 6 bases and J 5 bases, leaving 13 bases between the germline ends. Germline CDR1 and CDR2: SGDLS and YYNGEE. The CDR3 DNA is TGTGCCAGCAACTCAGGGGATGGAGATACGCAGTATTTT. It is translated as CASNSGDGDTQYF.

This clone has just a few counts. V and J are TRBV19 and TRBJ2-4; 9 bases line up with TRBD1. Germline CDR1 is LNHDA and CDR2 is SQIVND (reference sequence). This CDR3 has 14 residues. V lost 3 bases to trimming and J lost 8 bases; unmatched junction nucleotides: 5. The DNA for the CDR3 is TGTGCCAGTAGTATGGGACAGGGACCGGACATTCAGTACTTC. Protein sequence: CASSMGQGPDIQYF.

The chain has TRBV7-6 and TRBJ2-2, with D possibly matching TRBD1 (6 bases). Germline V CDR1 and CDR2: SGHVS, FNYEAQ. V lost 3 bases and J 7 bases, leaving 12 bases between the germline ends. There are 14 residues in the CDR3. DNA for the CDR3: TGTGCCAGCAGCTTGGAACAGGGAATCGGGGAGCTGTTTTTT. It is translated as CASSLEQGIGELFF.

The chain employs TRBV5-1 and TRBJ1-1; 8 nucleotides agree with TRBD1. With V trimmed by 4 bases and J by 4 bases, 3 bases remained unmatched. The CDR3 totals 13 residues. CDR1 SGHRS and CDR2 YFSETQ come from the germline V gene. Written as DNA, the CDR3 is TGCGCCAGCAGCACCAGGGGGCCCACTGAAGCTTTCTTT. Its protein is CASSTRGPTEAFF.